This T cell receptor beta chain was observed in a study of Ad26.COV2.S vaccination and SARS-CoV-2 variants. Whole-study findings and limits: Breadth of non-spike TCRs did not differ between vaccinees and placebo recipients. An underestimation of total T cell responses may have resulted from the TCR breadth and depth analyses. Substantial response breadth was reportedly seen for spike-specific CD8+ and CD4+ T cells after vaccination.

Losses at the gene ends were 4 bases for V and 4 bases for J; bases not matched to a gene: 6. The CDR3 totals 16 residues. Germline-derived CDR1 and CDR2 are SGHAT and FQNNGV. In the case of this clone: What it binds is unknown.

Method: immunoSEQ multiplex PCR; TCRdb's copy keeps in-frame clones and lacks some. Here the sample spans approximately 90,000 clones, under 90% being singletons. The rearrangement joins TRBV11-2 to TRBJ2-5; 13 nucleotides align to TRBD2. The source material was peripheral blood, sampled after recovery from COVID-19. This clonotype was sampled from a human donor who had recovered from COVID-19. In nucleotides, the CDR3 is TGTGCCAGCAGCTCAGGACTAGCGGGAGACACAGAGACCCAGTACTTC. Residues: CASSSGLAGDTETQYF. Variable domain in full (rest from reference TRBV11-2 and TRBJ2-5): EAGVAQSPRYKIIEKRQSVAFWCNPISGHATLYWYQQILGQGPKLLIQFQNNGVVDDSQLPKDRFSAERLKGVDSTLKIQPAKLEDSAVYLCASSSGLAGDTETQYFGPGTRLLVL.